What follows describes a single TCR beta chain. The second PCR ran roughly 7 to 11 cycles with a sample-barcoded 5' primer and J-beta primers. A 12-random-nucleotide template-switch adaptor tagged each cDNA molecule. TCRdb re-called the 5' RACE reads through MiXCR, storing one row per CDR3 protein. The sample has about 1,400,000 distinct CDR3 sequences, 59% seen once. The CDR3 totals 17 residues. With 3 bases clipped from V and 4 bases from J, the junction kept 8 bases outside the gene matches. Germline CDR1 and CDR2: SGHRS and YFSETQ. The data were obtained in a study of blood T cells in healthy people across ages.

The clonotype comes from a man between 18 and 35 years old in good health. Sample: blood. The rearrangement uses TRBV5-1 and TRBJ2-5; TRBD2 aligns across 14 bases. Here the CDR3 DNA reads TGCGCCAGCAGCTATACCGGGACTAGCGGGGGTATAGAGACCCAGTACTTC. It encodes CASSYTGTSGGIETQYF.